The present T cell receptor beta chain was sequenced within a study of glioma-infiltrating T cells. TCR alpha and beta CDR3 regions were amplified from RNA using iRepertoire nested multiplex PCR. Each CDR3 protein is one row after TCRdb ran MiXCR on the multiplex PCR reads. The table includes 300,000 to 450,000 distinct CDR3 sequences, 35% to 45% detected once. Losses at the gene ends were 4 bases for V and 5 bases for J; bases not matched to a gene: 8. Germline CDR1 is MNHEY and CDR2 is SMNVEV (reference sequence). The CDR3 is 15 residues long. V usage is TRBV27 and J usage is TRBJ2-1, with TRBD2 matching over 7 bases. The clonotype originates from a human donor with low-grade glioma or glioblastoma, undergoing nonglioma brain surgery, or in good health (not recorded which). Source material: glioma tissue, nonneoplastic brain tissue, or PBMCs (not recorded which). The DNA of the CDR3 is TGTGCCAGCAGTTCCTATATGGGGGGGGACAATGAGCAGTTCTTC. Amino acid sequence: CASSSYMGGDNEQFF.